This T cell receptor (beta chain) originates from a study of T cell responses to AZD1222 COVID-19 vaccine. Sequencing used immunoSEQ multiplex PCR; TCRdb keeps in-frame clones, though not all of them. Here the sample spans about 150,000 clones, roughly 90% being singletons. Study-wide results and limits: Once two AZD1222 doses were given, Spike-specific TCR breadth and depth went up. Females made up more of the donors, who were largely white British, and clonal diversity may have come out too low.

Worth noting for this clone: Its antigen is as yet unknown.

The V segment lost 6 bases and the J segment 7 bases; nucleotides outside the gene matches: 7. The CDR3 loop spans 13 amino acids. CDR1 and CDR2 (germline): MNHEY, SVGAGI. The clonotype originates from an adult who received the AZD1222 COVID-19 vaccine. This specimen was peripheral blood, taken 28 days after the second AZD1222 dose. This sequence joins TRBV6-5 and TRBJ1-1; 8 bases match TRBD1. CDR3 sequence reads: CASRVGTGGEAFF. The CDR3 nucleotides read TGTGCCAGCAGAGTCGGGACAGGCGGTGAAGCTTTCTTT.